The present T cell receptor beta chain was sequenced within a study of shared clonotypes between healthy human individuals. Deep was the level at which the assay was run. The assay was immunoSEQ multiplex PCR, and TCRdb's table has in-frame clones only and misses some. Of 550,000 to 800,000 clones listed, roughly 70% are singletons. Deletions cut 3 bases from V and 5 bases from J, with 16 bases between. The CDR3 runs 15 residues. The V gene's germline CDR1 is MGHDK and CDR2 SYGVNS. The V and J genes are TRBV25-1 and TRBJ1-2, with a weak D call TRBD1 (6 bases). The receptor was derived from a woman aged 25 to 39 in good health. The sample consisted of memory CD4+ T cells sorted from blood. Indicated subset: CD45RA-negative fraction. The CDR3 is CASSDGRQADYGYTF. The CDR3 nucleotides read TGTGCCAGCAGTGACGGTCGACAGGCGGATTATGGCTACACCTTC.